A single sample gave rise to the 11 T cell receptor beta chains below, sequenced in a study of cytomegalovirus exposure and HLA in healthy donors. The protocol was immunoSEQ multiplex PCR, while the TCRdb copy is restricted to in-frame clones and leaves out a portion. In the table there are around 140,000 clones, about nine tenths of which are singletons. Sequencing input: PBMCs. These receptors all stem from a man aged 18 to 35 in good health and CMV-seropositive.

V and J are TRBV29-1 and TRBJ1-2, with no clear D. Germline assignment: CDR1 SQVTM and CDR2 ANQGSEA. V was pared by 4 bases and J by 1 base, with 13 bases between. This CDR3 has 14 residues. DNA of the CDR3: TGCAGCGTTGGCCCCAGTTACAGTAACTATGGCTACACCTTC. Residues: CSVGPSYSNYGYTF.

CDR3 amino acids: CASSLVGAPYEQYF. Here the CDR3 DNA reads TGTGCCAGCAGCTTGGTTGGGGCTCCCTACGAGCAGTACTTC. The rearrangement uses TRBV5-4 and TRBJ2-7, with D possibly matching TRBD1 (5 bases). V lost 0 bases, J lost 2 bases, and 9 bases lay in between. Germline V gene sequence: CDR1 SGHNT, CDR2 YYREEE (reference sequence). The CDR3 is 14 residues long.

The chain carries TRBV6-4 and TRBJ2-5, with D maybe TRBD1 (6 bases). Germline values: CDR1 MRHNA, CDR2 SNTAGT. The V and J ends lost 0 bases and 2 bases respectively, with 13 bases between them. CDR3 length: 16 residues. The DNA for the CDR3 is TGTGCCAGCAGTGACTCTCCAGGGGCAGGTCAAGAGACCCAGTACTTC. This sequence encodes CASSDSPGAGQETQYF.

This chain joins TRBV27 and TRBJ2-2, with 8 positions matching TRBD1. V lost 2 bases and J lost 6; bases outside the gene matches: 11. Germline CDR1 MNHEY, CDR2 SMNVEV (reference sequence). The CDR3 has 17 amino acids. The CDR3 protein is CASSLNRGIQGPGELFF. DNA of the CDR3: TGTGCCAGCAGTTTAAACAGGGGGATCCAGGGCCCCGGGGAGCTGTTTTTT.

The table lists this clone with a few counts. The J gene is TRBJ1-1, the V gene TRBV5-1; no clear D gene. V was shortened by 0 bases and J by 0 bases, with 9 bases between the two germline ends. This CDR3 comprises 15 residues. Germline loops: CDR1 SGHRS, CDR2 YFSETQ. The CDR3 loop reads CASSLGIRMNTEAFF. CDR3 bases: TGCGCCAGCAGCTTGGGGATCAGGATGAACACTGAAGCTTTCTTT.

The gene calls are TRBV9 and TRBJ2-7; 8 nucleotides match TRBD2. CDR1 and CDR2 from the germline V gene are SGDLS and YYNGEE. J was trimmed by 6 bases and V by 5 bases; bases with no gene match: 10. This CDR3 spans 14 amino acids. CDR3 in DNA: TGTGCCAGCAGTGGGCAGGGGCTAGCGGGCGAGCAGTACTTC. Amino acid sequence: CASSGQGLAGEQYF.

This clone was seen only once. CDR3 nucleotides: TGTGCCTGGAGTGGAGGAGGGCCTTCCGCCTACGAGCAGTACTTC. Its translation is CAWSGGGPSAYEQYF. The V call is TRBV30, the J call TRBJ2-7; tentative D call: TRBD2 (6 bases). This CDR3 comprises 15 residues. V gave up 1 base and J gave up 2 bases, with 15 bases separating them. Germline V gene lookup returns CDR1 GTSNPN and CDR2 SVGIG (reference sequence). The whole variable domain, filled in from reference TRBV30 and TRBJ2-7, reads SQTIHQWPATLVQPVGSPLSLECTVEGTSNPNLYWYRQAAGRGLQLLFYSVGIGQISSEVPQNLSASRPQDRQFILSSKKLLLSDSGFYLCAWSGGGPSAYEQYFGPGTRLTVT.

This clone was observed a single time. The rearrangement uses TRBV7-2 and TRBJ2-2; D might be TRBD2 (6 bases). The V end lost 3 bases, the J end lost 7 bases, and 18 bases lay between the germline ends. The CDR3 length is 16 residues. CDR1 is SGHTA and CDR2 is FQGNSA in the germline V gene. The DNA for the CDR3 is TGTGCCAGCAGCTTCAGGCAGGGCTCCGGGGGCGGGGAGCTGTTTTTT. It translates to CASSFRQGSGGGELFF.

The chain couples TRBV27 to TRBJ2-1; D remains ambiguous. V lost 8 bases and J lost 9, with 20 bases in between. The CDR3 spans 14 residues. Per the germline V gene, CDR1 is MNHEY and CDR2 is SMNVEV (reference sequence). The CDR3 DNA follows: TGTGCCAGCGCGAACCCGAGCGCCTTGGGTGAGCAGTTCTTC. Its translation: CASANPSALGEQFF.

The CDR3 nucleotides read TGTGCCTGGACTCACCAGTCCCCTTACGAGCAGTACTTC. Encoded protein: CAWTHQSPYEQYF. The gene calls are TRBV30 and TRBJ2-7, with D unclear. From germline, CDR1 is GTSNPN and CDR2 SVGIG (reference sequence). V was cut by 4 bases and J by 4 bases, with 14 bases left in between. The CDR3 runs 13 residues.

The rearrangement uses TRBV5-4 and TRBJ2-2; D is perhaps TRBD2 (6 bases). There are 16 residues in the CDR3. The V gene lost 4 bases and the J gene lost 0 bases, with 13 bases spanning the gap. Per germline, CDR1 SGHNT and CDR2 YYREEE (reference sequence). This CDR3 is CASSRGTYSNTGELFF. CDR3 bases: TGTGCCAGCAGCCGTGGGACTTACTCGAACACCGGGGAGCTGTTTTTT. Filled out from reference TRBV5-4 and TRBJ2-2, the complete variable domain reads ETGVTQSPTHLIKTRGQQVTLRCSSQSGHNTVSWYQQALGQGPQFIFQYYREEENGRGNFPPRFSGLQFPNYSSELNVNALELDDSALYLCASSRGTYSNTGELFFGEGSRLTVL.